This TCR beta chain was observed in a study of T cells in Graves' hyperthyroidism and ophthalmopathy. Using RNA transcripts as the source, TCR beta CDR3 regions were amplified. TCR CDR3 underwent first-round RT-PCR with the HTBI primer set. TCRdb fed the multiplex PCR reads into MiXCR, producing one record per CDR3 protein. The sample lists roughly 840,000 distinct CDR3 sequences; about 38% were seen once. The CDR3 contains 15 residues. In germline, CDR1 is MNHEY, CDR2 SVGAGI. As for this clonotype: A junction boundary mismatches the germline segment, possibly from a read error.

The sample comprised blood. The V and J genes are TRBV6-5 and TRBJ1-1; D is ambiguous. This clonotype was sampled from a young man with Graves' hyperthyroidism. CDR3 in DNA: TGTGCCAGCAGTTCCCCGGGGATACCGAACGCTGAAGCTTTCTTT. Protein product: CASSSPGIPNAEAFF.